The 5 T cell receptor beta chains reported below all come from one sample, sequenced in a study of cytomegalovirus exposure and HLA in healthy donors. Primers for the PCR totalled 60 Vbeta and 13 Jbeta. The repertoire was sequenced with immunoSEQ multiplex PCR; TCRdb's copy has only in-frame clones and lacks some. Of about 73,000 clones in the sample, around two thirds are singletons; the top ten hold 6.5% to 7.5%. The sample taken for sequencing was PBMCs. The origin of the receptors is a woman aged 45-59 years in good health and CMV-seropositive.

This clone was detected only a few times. In DNA form, the CDR3 reads TGTGCCAGCAGTTACTTGCCGCAGGGTACCACTGAAGCTTTCTTT. Translating gives CASSYLPQGTTEAFF. The chain joins TRBV6-5 to TRBJ1-1; D may be TRBD1 (5 bases). Trimming removed 1 base from V and 4 bases from J, with 13 bases in between. The CDR3 is made up of 15 amino acids. Germline CDR1 reads MNHEY; CDR2 reads SVGAGI.

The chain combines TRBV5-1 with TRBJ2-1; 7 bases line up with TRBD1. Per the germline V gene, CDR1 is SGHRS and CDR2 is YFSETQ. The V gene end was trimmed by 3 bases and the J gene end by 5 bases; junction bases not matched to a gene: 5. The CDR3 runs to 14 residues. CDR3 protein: CASSSGQHHNEQFF. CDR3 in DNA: TGCGCCAGCAGCTCGGGACAGCATCACAATGAGCAGTTCTTC.

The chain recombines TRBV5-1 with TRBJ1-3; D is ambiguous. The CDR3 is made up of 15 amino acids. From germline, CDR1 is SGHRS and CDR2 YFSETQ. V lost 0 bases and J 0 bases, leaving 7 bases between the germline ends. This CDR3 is CASSLGRSSGNTIYF. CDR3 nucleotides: TGCGCCAGCAGCTTGGGACGGAGCTCTGGAAACACCATATATTTT.

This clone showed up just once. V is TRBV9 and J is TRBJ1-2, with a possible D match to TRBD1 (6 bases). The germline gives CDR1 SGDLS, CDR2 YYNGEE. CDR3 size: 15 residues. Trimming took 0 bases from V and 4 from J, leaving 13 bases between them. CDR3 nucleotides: TGTGCCAGCAGCGTAGAGGGGGGGGGCGGCTATGGCTACACCTTC. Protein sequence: CASSVEGGGGYGYTF.

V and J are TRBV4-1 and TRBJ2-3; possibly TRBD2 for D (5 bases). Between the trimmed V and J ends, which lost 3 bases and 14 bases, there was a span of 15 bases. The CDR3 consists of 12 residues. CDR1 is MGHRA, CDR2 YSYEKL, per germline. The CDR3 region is CASSQTMDSLYF. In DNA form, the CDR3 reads TGCGCCAGCAGCCAGACGATGGACTCTTTGTATTTT.